These 28 T cell receptor beta chains originate from one sample sequenced in a study of T-cell reconstitution after alpha-beta-depleted transplantation in children. Researchers prepared the TCRbeta library using unique molecular identifiers, the study reports. One entry per CDR3 protein, called by TCRdb with MiXCR from the PCR reads. The repertoire holds hundreds of thousands of distinct CDR3 sequences, 16% seen once, with under 1.2% in the top ten. Sequenced material: PBMCs from the stem cell graft donor, taken from the stem cell graft. These receptor sequences come from a human donor who donated a stem cell graft to a child with acute myeloid leukemia.

This clonotype came up a few times. The rearrangement uses TRBV25-1 and TRBJ2-1; 9 bases map to TRBD1. CDR1 is MGHDK and CDR2 is SYGVNS in the germline V gene. The CDR3 runs 16 residues. Losses at the gene ends were 2 bases for V and 5 bases for J; bases not matched to a gene: 7. CDR3 DNA sequence: TGTGCCAGCAGTGAAATCGGCAGGACAGGGGACAATGAGCAGTTCTTC. Translating gives CASSEIGRTGDNEQFF.

This clonotype was found many times. The genes are TRBV12-3 or TRBV12-4 and TRBJ1-5; 7 nucleotides match TRBD1. Trimming cost V 5 bases and J 7 bases; bases outside gene matches: 11. CDR3 length equals 15 residues. The CDR3 sequence: CASSPLGQSGQPQHF. Written as DNA, the CDR3 is TGTGCCAGCAGTCCCTTGGGACAGAGTGGGCAGCCCCAGCATTTT.

The sample holds one count of this clonotype. A read error is possible here, since a much larger clone lies one base away. V usage is TRBV7-6 and J usage is TRBJ2-5; D is ambiguous. The germline V gene encodes CDR1 SGHVS and CDR2 FNYEAQ. CDR3 length: 12 residues. The CDR3 sequence is CPSSLVLETQYF. The CDR3, as DNA: TGTCCCAGCAGCTTAGTGCTGGAGACCCAGTACTTC. The variable domain in full, completed from reference TRBV7-6 and TRBJ2-5, reads GAGVSQSPRYKVTKRGQDVALRCDPISGHVSLYWYRQALGQGPEFLTYFNYEAQQDKSGLPNDRFSAERPEGSISTLTIQRTEQRDSAMYRCPSSLVLETQYFGPGTRLLVL.

The genes are TRBV20-1 and TRBJ2-5; 8 nucleotides align to TRBD1. The CDR3 contains 15 residues. V lost 6 bases to trimming and J lost 7 bases; unmatched junction nucleotides: 16. Per the germline V gene, CDR1 is DFQATT and CDR2 is SNEGSKA (reference sequence). CDR3 amino acids: CSAERRRGQEGTQYF. The CDR3 region has the DNA TGCAGTGCCGAGAGGAGGAGGGGACAGGAAGGGACCCAGTACTTC.

V usage is TRBV11-1 and J usage is TRBJ2-1; perhaps TRBD1 as D (5 bases). The ends were cut back, 8 bases at V and 4 bases at J, with 12 bases in the middle. The CDR3 extends over 13 amino acids. Looked up from germline, CDR1 is SGHAT and CDR2 is FQDESV (reference sequence). The CDR3 sequence is CASGWQGYNEQFF. CDR3 nucleotide sequence: TGTGCCAGCGGATGGCAGGGTTACAATGAGCAGTTCTTC.

This chain joins TRBV11-3 and TRBJ2-7; D gene uncertain. V was pared by 0 bases and J by 4 bases, with 13 bases between. The CDR3 has 15 residues. The germline gives CDR1 SGHNT, CDR2 YENEEA. For the CDR3, the DNA is TGTGCCAGCAGCTTAGATGGAGCTAGTACGTACGAGCAGTACTTC. It specifies CASSLDGASTYEQYF.

At least ten counts were recorded for this clonotype. The chain uses TRBV18 and TRBJ2-7; 7 bases agree with TRBD1. Trimming removed 4 bases from V and 2 bases from J; junction bases left unmatched: 11. CDR3 length: 16 amino acids. Per the germline V gene, CDR1 is KGHSH and CDR2 is LQKENI. The CDR3, as DNA: TGTGCCAGCTCACGAGTTCCGGGACAGCGAACCTACGAGCAGTACTTC. It codes for CASSRVPGQRTYEQYF. The variable domain in full, with the rest retrieved from reference TRBV18 and TRBJ2-7, is NAGVMQNPRHLVRRRGQEARLRCSPMKGHSHVYWYRQLPEEGLKFMVYLQKENIIDESGMPKERFSAEFPKEGPSILRIQQVVRGDSAAYFCASSRVPGQRTYEQYFGPGTRLTVT.

V gene TRBV6-2 or TRBV6-3 combines with J gene TRBJ2-7; possible D gene TRBD1, 6 bases. The V gene's germline CDR1 is MNHEY and CDR2 SVGEGT. This CDR3 spans 14 amino acids. V was pared by 6 bases and J by 2 bases, with 14 bases between. The CDR3 DNA reads as TGTGCCAGCAGGTACAGGGAATTGACCTACGAGCAGTACTTC. Translating it yields CASRYRELTYEQYF.

The rearrangement joins TRBV10-1 to TRBJ2-2; unclear D gene. The CDR3 is 17 residues long. Germline V CDR1 and CDR2: WNHNN, SYGVQD (reference sequence). The V end was cut by 0 bases, the J end by 4 bases, with 15 bases between. Here the CDR3 DNA reads TGCGCCAGCAGTGAGTCGTTCGGTGGATTTAGCACCGGGGAGCTGTTTTTT. Protein: CASSESFGGFSTGELFF.

There are many counts of this clonotype. The V and J genes are TRBV12-3 or TRBV12-4 and TRBJ2-1; tentatively, D is TRBD2 (7 bases). The CDR3 length is 14 residues. V was cut by 6 bases and J by 7 bases, with 16 bases left in between. The CDR3 is CASRQRDTGNEQFF. The CDR3 DNA is TGTGCCAGCAGGCAGCGGGATACAGGGAATGAGCAGTTCTTC.

The chain joins TRBV7-6 to TRBJ2-1, with 8 bases aligning to TRBD2. Germline V gives CDR1 SGHVS, CDR2 FNYEAQ. The J segment lost 9 bases and the V segment lost 5 bases, leaving 9 bases of the junction unmatched. The CDR3 consists of 14 residues. The CDR3 region has the DNA TGTGCCAGCAGCCCCGGGGGGGGGGCAGGTGAGCAGTTCTTC. Translating gives CASSPGGGAGEQFF.

This clonotype has a single count. The V gene is TRBV28, the J gene TRBJ1-3; D not certain. The CDR3 is made up of 13 amino acids. Trimming left V 8 bases short and J 0 bases short, with 8 bases between. Germline CDR1 is MDHEN and CDR2 is SYDVKM. The CDR3 DNA sequence: TGTGCCAGCTGGTCAGGCTCTGGAAACACCATATATTTT. Translated: CASWSGSGNTIYF.

Details on this clonotype: A read error may be the cause here, since a much bigger clone is one base away. The chain couples TRBV7-3 to TRBJ2-1; TRBD2 aligns across 10 bases. CDR1 and CDR2 from the germline V gene are SGHTA and FQGTGA. This CDR3 contains 20 residues. Germline trimming cut 1 base from V and 6 bases from J; bases unmatched to any gene: 18. The CDR3 loop is CASSLIDGSGGASCSNEQFF. The CDR3, as DNA: TGTGCCAGCAGCTTAATCGATGGAAGCGGGGGGGCCTCCTGCAGCAATGAGCAGTTCTTC.

The chain's CDR3 is CASSRAYSGHINTEAFF. In DNA form, the CDR3 reads TGTGCCAGCAGCAGAGCCTACTCTGGACACATCAACACTGAAGCTTTCTTT. This sequence joins TRBV21-1 and TRBJ1-1; the D segment call TRBD1 is taken from the table without a DNA check. TRBV21-1 corresponds to a pseudogene. The CDR3 consists of 17 residues.

This clonotype came up a few times. The V and J genes are TRBV20-1 and TRBJ2-1; 7 bases line up with TRBD1. The germline V gene encodes CDR1 DFQATT and CDR2 SNEGSKA (reference sequence). The CDR3 is 14 amino acids. With V trimmed by 1 base and J by 5 bases, 5 bases remained unmatched. This CDR3 is CSARGTGYDNEQFF. The DNA for the CDR3 is TGCAGTGCTAGAGGGACAGGCTACGACAATGAGCAGTTCTTC.

The J gene is TRBJ2-3, the V gene TRBV5-1; TRBD1 aligns across 12 bases. V shed 2 bases, J shed 3 bases, and the junction held 10 bases outside the gene matches. The CDR3 is 18 amino acids. In germline, CDR1 is SGHRS, CDR2 YFSETQ. CDR3 sequence: CASSLLPGQGARTDTQYF. Here the CDR3 DNA reads TGCGCCAGCAGCTTACTACCGGGACAGGGGGCGCGGACAGATACGCAGTATTTT.

Only a few counts were recorded for this clonotype. V and J are TRBV7-2 and TRBJ2-2; a possible D gene is TRBD1 (5 bases). The germline CDR1 and CDR2 sequences are SGHTA and FQGNSA. The CDR3 contains 17 residues. Trimming removed 2 bases at V and 0 bases at J, with 13 bases between. CDR3 protein: CASSLRGSATNTGELFF. The CDR3 bases are TGTGCCAGCAGCTTAAGGGGATCCGCTACGAACACCGGGGAGCTGTTTTTT.

This clonotype came up a few times. V and J are TRBV27 and TRBJ2-7; TRBD2 is a possible D gene (5 bases). The CDR3 is 14 residues long. V was shortened by 5 bases and J by 1 base, with 12 bases between the two germline ends. The germline gives CDR1 MNHEY, CDR2 SMNVEV (reference sequence). CDR3 sequence reads: CASSNGVRSYEQYF. The CDR3 region has the DNA TGTGCCAGCAGTAACGGGGTTCGTTCCTACGAGCAGTACTTC.

This clonotype was counted at least ten times. The J gene is TRBJ2-4, the V gene TRBV20-1; a weak D match, TRBD2 (6 bases). V was shortened by 0 bases and J by 9 bases, with 15 bases between the two germline ends. The CDR3 spans 14 residues. Germline CDR1 reads DFQATT; CDR2 reads SNEGSKA (reference sequence). For the CDR3, the DNA is TGCAGTGCTAGAGATGTGGGGGGAGAGAGCATTCAGTACTTC. Translation gives CSARDVGGESIQYF.

The chain is built from TRBV29-1 and TRBJ2-4, with TRBD1 as a possible D gene (5 bases). V was clipped by 1 base and J by 5 bases, with 15 bases between them. Per the germline V gene, CDR1 is SQVTM and CDR2 is ANQGSEA. The CDR3 contains 15 residues. For the CDR3, the DNA is TGCAGCGTTGAAGGGCGATTTCAGGGTCAAAACATTCAGTACTTC. It translates to CSVEGRFQGQNIQYF.

This clonotype has at least ten counts. The chain recombines TRBV29-1 with TRBJ2-2, with 7 bases aligning to TRBD1. The V and J ends lost 7 bases and 1 base, in that order; junction bases with no gene match: 6. CDR3 size: 14 residues. Germline assignment: CDR1 SQVTM and CDR2 ANQGSEA. As DNA, the CDR3 is TGCAGCGCCACTAGGACAGGGAACACCGGGGAGCTGTTTTTT. Its translation: CSATRTGNTGELFF.

Ten or more counts support this clonotype. The CDR3 DNA is TGCAGTGCTAGAGGACTAGCCACCACAGATACGCAGTATTTT. It specifies CSARGLATTDTQYF. The chain employs TRBV20-1 and TRBJ2-3; 7 positions agree with TRBD2. From germline, CDR1 is DFQATT and CDR2 SNEGSKA (reference sequence). The ends lost 1 base at V and 2 bases at J; junction bases unmatched: 3. The CDR3 covers 14 residues.

This clonotype was seen many times. The gene calls are TRBV6-5 and TRBJ2-3; D not certain. This CDR3 comprises 14 residues. V lost 0 bases and J lost 0, with 4 bases in between. Germline CDR1 is MNHEY and CDR2 is SVGAGI. In DNA, the CDR3 is TGTGCCAGCAGTTACTCTGACAGCACAGATACGCAGTATTTT. Translated: CASSYSDSTDTQYF.

This chain joins TRBV5-1 and TRBJ2-1, with 8 positions matching TRBD2. The V segment lost 3 bases and the J segment 7 bases; nucleotides outside the gene matches: 15. The germline V gene encodes CDR1 SGHRS and CDR2 YFSETQ. The CDR3 consists of 17 residues. The CDR3, as DNA: TGCGCCAGCAGCTCGAATCCTCTAAGCGGGAGCCCAAATGAGCAGTTCTTC. Protein: CASSSNPLSGSPNEQFF. Full variable domain (missing parts from reference TRBV5-1 and TRBJ2-1): KAGVTQTPRYLIKTRGQQVTLSCSPISGHRSVSWYQQTPGQGLQFLFEYFSETQRNKGNFPGRFSGRQFSNSRSEMNVSTLELGDSALYLCASSSNPLSGSPNEQFFGPGTRLTVL.

Only a few counts were recorded for this clonotype. V is TRBV20-1 and J is TRBJ1-1; TRBD1 aligns across 7 bases. Germline V gene data show CDR1 as DFQATT and CDR2 as SNEGSKA (reference sequence). V lost 3 bases and J lost 0; bases outside the gene matches: 13. The CDR3 is 17 amino acids. The CDR3 loop is CSASGQGVRGMNTEAFF. DNA of the CDR3: TGCAGTGCTAGTGGGCAGGGGGTAAGGGGTATGAACACTGAAGCTTTCTTT.

The chain has TRBV15 and TRBJ1-4; a weak D match, TRBD1 (6 bases). Germline values: CDR1 LNHNV, CDR2 YYDKDF (reference sequence). This CDR3 contains 15 residues. With 0 bases removed from V and 6 bases from J, the gap between germline ends came to 11 bases. The CDR3 protein is CATSRDRGADEKLFF. The CDR3 nucleotides are TGTGCCACCAGCAGAGATCGGGGGGCAGATGAAAAACTGTTTTTT.

This clonotype was detected only a few times. The gene calls are TRBV7-6 and TRBJ2-1; D is unresolved. The V gene's germline CDR1 is SGHVS and CDR2 FNYEAQ. Trimming took off 5 bases at V and 0 bases at J, with 8 bases between the two ends. The CDR3 is 14 residues long. CDR3 in DNA: TGTGCCAGCAGCCCTATAAGCTCCTACAATGAGCAGTTCTTC. Residues: CASSPISSYNEQFF.

This chain connects TRBV12-3 or TRBV12-4 to TRBJ2-5, with 13 bases matching TRBD2. The CDR3 loop spans 16 amino acids. V was pared by 5 bases and J by 5 bases, with 8 bases of the junction left unmatched. Here the CDR3 DNA reads TGTGCCAGCAGTCCAAGACTAGCGGGGGGATCGGAGACCCAGTACTTC. Residues: CASSPRLAGGSETQYF.